This TCR beta chain appears in the sequencing data of a study of blood T cell repertoires in COVID-19. On the study more broadly: COVID-19 samples from acute and convalescent phases originated in the United States, Italy and Spain. The cDNA or gDNA used as material had been derived from T cells, B-cell-depleted T cells, or PBMCs.

Per the original methods: Nucleated cell counts were estimated from reference gene primer amplification. Clones were sequenced by immunoSEQ multiplex PCR, and TCRdb holds only the in-frame ones, with some missing. V and J calls and clone size come straight from that table; D and trimming were deduced from the DNA. The sample records about 100,000 clones, roughly 90% being singletons. Trimming shortened V by 2 bases and J by 1 base, and 11 bases separated the two germline ends. The CDR3 extends over 15 amino acids. Germline loops: CDR1 GTSNPN, CDR2 SVGIG (reference sequence). The sequenced sample consisted of peripheral blood. The chain employs TRBV30 and TRBJ2-2; the D gene is possibly TRBD1 (5 bases). The clonotype originates from a man aged 25 to 40 in a cohort sampled during active COVID-19. The CDR3 sequence is CAWSSRQLNTGELFF. CDR3 nucleotides: TGTGCCTGGAGTAGCCGACAGCTGAACACCGGGGAGCTGTTTTTT.